The present T cell receptor beta chain was sequenced within a study of T cells in localized non-small cell lung cancer. General study findings and limits: Longer overall survival accompanied higher blood T cell density.

Clones were read by immunoSEQ multiplex PCR, and TCRdb kept only the in-frame ones, dropping some. The sample contains about 92,000 clones, approximately 90% of which appear only once. This CDR3 has 13 amino acids. Between the trimmed V and J ends, which lost 5 bases and 2 bases, there was a span of 7 bases. CDR1 is MDHEN, CDR2 SYDVKM, per germline. Of note for this clone: What it binds is unknown.

The specimen comprised PBMCs, sampled before any cancer treatment. The clonotype was recovered from a woman aged 35 to 70 with stage II squamous cell lung carcinoma. This chain uses TRBV28 with TRBJ1-5; D gene ambiguous. CDR3 protein: CASSLLGNQPQHF. The CDR3 bases are TGTGCCAGCAGTCTCCTGGGCAATCAGCCCCAGCATTTT.